This record concerns one T cell receptor beta chain sequence. What antigen it recognizes has not been identified. Base qualities are not at hand, and no much larger clone is one base apart. This specimen comes from a study of cytomegalovirus exposure and HLA in healthy donors (dated by TCRdb to about 2017). At the level of the whole study: According to an earlier analysis of around 600 of the donors, roughly 180 million T cells yielded 90 million to 140 million unique TCR beta sequences and about 280 Gb of sequence data. An early release covering more than 500 HLA-typed donors comprised about 310 gigabases of sequencing data and about 90 million unique TCR sequences. The genetic ancestry cluster associated with self-reported Caucasian donors included 81% of the roughly 400 genotyped donors. The study aimed to test whether signatures of past pathogen exposure could be identified by cataloging public T cell receptors. The study profiled the T cell repertoires of under 850 subjects by immunosequencing and related them to cytomegalovirus serostatus. Besides the first cohort of hundreds of subjects, a separate validation cohort made up of roughly 130 different subjects was used. The study combined high-throughput TCR immunosequencing, statistical association of individual TCRs with disease status, and machine learning to predict cytomegalovirus infection status. In a later analysis, previously published TCR beta repertoires from 500 to 750 donors were re-analyzed and high-resolution HLA genotyping was added so that TCR occurrence patterns could be studied. Rather than using new phenotypic data, the later analysis identified candidate immune exposures from TCR beta sequences and from how often those sequences occurred across donors. To decide whether each TCR beta V gene segment behaved as functional or pseudogenic, an earlier analysis of nearly 600 of the donors relied on high-throughput TCR beta sequencing. Donor age, sex, ethnicity and CMV serostatus were compiled alongside the repertoire data. A later genetic analysis took genome-wide SNP genotypes for about 60% of the roughly 670 donors and used that subset as a discovery cohort. All discovery cohort repertoires had been generated on a single sequencing platform. HLA typing covered class I and class II loci at four-digit resolution. Typing coverage varied by locus: roughly 629-640 donors for A, B, C, DRB1 and DQB1; 500 to 550 for DQA1; over 600 for DPA1; 400 to 480 for DPB1. Five DR-DQ haplotypes were handled as single units for association and clustering because linkage in the cohort was strong. On average, 235,054 unique TCR beta nucleotide sequences were sequenced per donor among 350 to 400 genotyped donors of the cohort, with roughly 19% of those sequences being non-productive. Results and caveats for the whole study, not just this receptor: In this cohort, only TCR beta chains were sequenced, and detectable features were limited by the absence of alpha or paired-chain data. HLA typing was unavailable for some donors at each locus, so association tests used only the typed subset. Because counts were too low, roughly 16 rarely observed V segments, including chromosome 9 orphons, were excluded from the earlier analysis of several hundred of the donors. While some public TCRs were present in many individuals, most TCR sequences turned up only very rarely across donors. Cytomegalovirus status was reported to be diagnosed by the classifier with high specificity and sensitivity in both the original and validation cohorts. Linkage disequilibrium might explain the correlated functional status among segregating V segments, but an unknown experimental factor could not be excluded. In a later genetic analysis, a missense DCLRE1C variant was associated with V-gene and J-gene trimming of TCR beta chains, and the association was replicated in an independent cohort. According to a later genetic analysis, donors in an Asian-associated ancestry cluster had fewer N-insertions in productive TCRs than the approximately 630-donor mean. A later analysis reported that several top co-occurrence clusters appeared linked to parvovirus B19, influenza, CMV and Epstein-Barr virus. The sequencing pipeline was judged likely to have produced a cluster of highly shared sequence variants as a technical artifact. A further reported finding was that TCR beta sequences accurately predicted the HLA-A and HLA-B alleles for most subjects in the first cohort. The study listed 164 TCR beta chains as associated with cytomegalovirus. In a later analysis, most CMV-associated TCR beta chains were found to appear HLA-restricted, with HLA associations seemingly driven largely by CMV exposure. Some IMGT-functional V segments, including TRBV6-2 and TRBV6-3, could not be distinguished by the 87-base-pair reads and were therefore excluded. According to the authors, the approach could potentially be generalized to other disease states and immunological phenotypes. An earlier analysis of approximately 500 of the donors showed that most TCR beta V segments appeared in productive rearrangements either about 87% or about 30% of the time, which broadly matched IMGT annotations. In a later analysis, the rate of TCR association differed among HLA loci, with DRB1 alleles having the most associated TCRs and HLA-C alleles having the fewest. For the cohort, immune exposure information was limited to CMV serostatus. When HLA alleles, especially DR and DQ, strongly co-occurred, attributing TCR associations to individual alleles was difficult. Sequencing depth was assumed to be roughly uniform across donors in the presence/absence analyses, though that assumption may not hold. Specific HLA alleles were associated with 15,000 to 20,000 TCR beta sequences at a false discovery rate of 0.05 in a later analysis. In a later analysis, HLA-associated TCR beta chains were found to be more clonally expanded and to have lower generation probabilities than equally common non-associated chains. In vitro tests confirmed that three of the cytomegalovirus-associated TCR beta chains recognize cytomegalovirus antigens.

In total, approximately 700 healthy bone marrow donors made up the cohort. Cohort members were all nominally healthy when sampled, although unrecorded immune exposures were likely present. The donor tested CMV seropositive, placing the donor among the approximately 290 seropositive members of the cohort. A peripheral blood sample was provided by each donor, and peripheral blood mononuclear cells were used for TCR beta sequencing. Genomic DNA was extracted from the blood cell samples with the Qiagen DNeasy Blood Extraction Kit. The CDR3, cysteine through phenylalanine, is 15 amino acids long. Only the CDR3 DNA is retained, 45 bases long and in frame from the first base. V and J are truncated by 1 base and 0 bases respectively, leaving an intervening sequence of 4 bases. CDR1 and CDR2, per the germline V gene, are LGHNA and YSLEER. The library was obtained by the immunoSEQ multiplex PCR assay. For the multiplex PCR, a mixture combining 60 forward primers for TCR Vbeta segments and 13 reverse primers for TCR Jbeta segments was used. The CDR3 region of rearranged TCR beta genes was amplified from genomic DNA by a multiplex PCR assay. Amplified TCR beta libraries were sequenced as 87-base-pair reads on the Illumina HiSeq System. The study's processing was this. A later analysis tallied roughly 80 million unique TCR beta chains across the 610 or so repertoires, and around 10 million of those chains were shared by two or more donors. To remove PCR and sequencing errors, raw reads were error-corrected and collapsed into unique sequences using a nearest-neighbor algorithm that merged closely related sequences. V, D and J gene segments were assigned by aligning CDR3 sequences to IMGT reference sequences. For a sequence to be retained, a match of at least six nucleotides to both a V gene segment and a J gene segment was required. Rearrangements were classified as productive when the CDR3 lacked stop codons and remained in frame with V and J, and all other rearrangements were classified as non-productive. Following IMGT convention, CDR3 was defined as the stretch from the second conserved V-encoded cysteine up to the conserved J-encoded phenylalanine. The earlier analysis of 500 to 650 of the donors excluded any sequence lacking an unambiguous match to a single V gene segment. An earlier analysis of around 600 of the donors classified V segments as functional when productive rearrangements were above 56.7% and as segregating when the standard deviation between donors was above 5%. A statistical classification framework was developed to diagnose cytomegalovirus status using the catalog of TCR beta chain sequences. A later analysis assigned V and J genes by comparing TCR nucleotide sequences with IMGT/GENE-DB human TR gene sequences. The TCRdist pipeline was used in a later analysis to assign CDR3 sequences and most-parsimonious VDJ recombination scenarios. In a later analysis, each TCR beta chain was defined by its CDR3 amino acid sequence together with its V-gene family, and reads lacking a unique V-gene family were excluded. To address suspected cross-contamination and a sequencing artifact, a later analysis removed some 620 highly shared, low-generation-probability nucleotide sequences. For each public chain, a later analysis derived a clonal expansion index from normalized ranks of inferred template counts within each repertoire. In a later analysis, generation probabilities were computed using a VDJ recombination model fitted to out-of-frame rearrangements, and the results were checked against IGoR. In a later analysis, hypergeometric tests were used to score TCR-TCR, TCR-HLA and TCR-CMV co-occurrence, with a repertoire-size bias correction applied to TCR pairs. In a later analysis, false discovery rates were estimated by permuting HLA or CMV assignments 20 times. In a later analysis, co-occurring TCRs were grouped using DBSCAN, and TCRdist sequence similarity was added for clustering within HLA-allele-positive subsets. Repertoires with fewer than 30,000 or more than 120,000 public chains were left out of co-occurrence clustering, as were four to six repertoires with anomalous nucleotide sharing. The table comes from immuneACCESS by way of TCRdb, which keeps in-frame sequences with V and J called. Part of the clones is missing from these tables; in studies checked, under half for an unresolved V gene and the rest for unknown reasons. The V and J calls and the clone size are those of that table, but D and trimming were determined from the DNA. The sample table shows about 90,000 clones, and approximately 71% are seen once. The ten largest account for roughly a sixth of the sample.

Material: PBMCs. The sequence joins TRBV4-3 to TRBJ1-6; no D gene call is confident. This clonotype was obtained from a woman aged 18-29 years in good health and CMV-seropositive. The nucleotide sequence reads TGCGCCAGCAGCCAAGTCAACTCCTATAATTCACCCCTCCACTTT. Translated, it gives CASSQVNSYNSPLHF.